The 20 T cell receptor beta chains below come from one sample, sequenced in a study of T cell responses to AZD1222 COVID-19 vaccine (dated by TCRdb to the early 2020s). What the time point label conveys for this sample: baseline before first vaccination. The library relied on the immunoSEQ multiplex PCR assay. TCRdb provides this immuneACCESS table in a form limited to in-frame rearrangements. Some clones are lacking; in checked studies, under half of them reflect an unresolved V gene, and why the rest are absent is not known. The sample table lists approximately 120,000 clones, nearly 95% of them with a count of one. The ten largest account for 0.9% to 0.95% of the sample. This material consisted of peripheral blood, taken on day 0 of AZD1222 vaccination. The source is an adult in good health.

V and J are TRBV11-2 and TRBJ2-7; tentative D call: TRBD1 (5 bases). The CDR3 consists of 14 residues. Trimming took off 5 bases at V and 0 bases at J, with 11 bases between the two ends. Germline CDR1 is SGHAT and CDR2 is FQNNGV. CDR3 nucleotides: TGTGCCAGCAGCCCGGACAAAGCCTCCTACGAGCAGTACTTC. Encoded protein: CASSPDKASYEQYF. Together with reference TRBV11-2 and TRBJ2-7, the CDR3 gives the full variable domain: EAGVAQSPRYKIIEKRQSVAFWCNPISGHATLYWYQQILGQGPKLLIQFQNNGVVDDSQLPKDRFSAERLKGVDSTLKIQPAKLEDSAVYLCASSPDKASYEQYFGPGTRLTVT.

The chain recombines TRBV27 with TRBJ1-2, with TRBD1 identical over 7 bases. The CDR3 has 15 amino acids. V lost 2 bases and J lost 7; bases outside the gene matches: 10. Germline CDR1 reads MNHEY; CDR2 reads SMNVEV (reference sequence). This CDR3 reads CASSLIGQGDRGYTF. The CDR3 nucleotides are TGTGCCAGCAGTTTAATTGGTCAGGGGGATCGTGGCTACACCTTC.

This chain uses TRBV12-3 or TRBV12-4 with TRBJ2-5; D is undetermined. The CDR3 covers 13 residues. Deletions cut 3 bases from V and 6 bases from J, with 11 bases between. CDR3 nucleotide sequence: TGTGCCAGCAGTTTCGGACCAGGTCAGACCCAGTACTTC. It encodes CASSFGPGQTQYF.

This chain uses TRBV3-1 (or the pseudogene TRBV3-2) with TRBJ2-1; D is perhaps TRBD2 (6 bases). The CDR3 is 16 residues long. Germline CDR1 is LGHDT and CDR2 is YNNKEL (reference sequence). Trimming cost V 4 bases and J 6 bases, with 19 bases left between them. The CDR3 reads CASSLLWASEANEQFF. The CDR3 bases are TGTGCCAGCAGCCTCCTGTGGGCTAGCGAGGCCAATGAGCAGTTCTTC.

This chain uses TRBV7-6 with TRBJ2-1, with TRBD2 identical over 7 bases. The CDR3 is made up of 16 amino acids. The ends lost 3 bases at V and 0 bases at J; junction bases unmatched: 5. The V gene's germline CDR1 is SGHVS and CDR2 FNYEAQ. The CDR3 nucleotides are TGTGCCAGCAGCTTGTCGCGGGGGAGCTCCTACAATGAGCAGTTCTTC. Protein product: CASSLSRGSSYNEQFF.

V gene TRBV27 combines with J gene TRBJ1-5; the D is unclear. This CDR3 has 13 residues. Trimming shortened V by 0 bases and J by 5 bases, and 5 bases separated the two germline ends. Germline V CDR1 and CDR2: MNHEY, SMNVEV (reference sequence). CDR3 region: CASSLSGYQPQHF. The CDR3, as DNA: TGTGCCAGCAGTTTATCGGGGTATCAGCCCCAGCATTTT.

This clone has only one observation. The J gene is TRBJ1-6, the V gene TRBV19; D might be TRBD1 (5 bases). The CDR3 sequence is 15 residues long. Germline V gives CDR1 LNHDA, CDR2 SQIVND (reference sequence). Trimming pared 0 bases from V and 10 bases from J, leaving 13 bases between. In DNA, the CDR3 is TGTGCCAGTAGTATAGATCCCCCAGGGAACTCACCCCTCCACTTT. It translates to CASSIDPPGNSPLHF.

The chain recombines TRBV7-9 with TRBJ1-5, with D possibly TRBD1 on 6 matching bases. This CDR3 spans 13 amino acids. Trimming cost V 7 bases and J 5 bases, with 12 bases left between them. From germline, CDR1 is SEHNR and CDR2 FQNEAQ (reference sequence). The CDR3 here is CASTRGADQPQHF. CDR3 nucleotides: TGTGCCAGCACCCGGGGGGCGGATCAGCCCCAGCATTTT.

The rearrangement links TRBV30 to TRBJ2-1, with 11 bases aligning to TRBD2. The CDR3 has 14 residues. CDR1 is GTSNPN and CDR2 is SVGIG in the germline V gene (reference sequence). Germline trimming cut 7 bases from V and 3 bases from J; bases unmatched to any gene: 5. The CDR3 nucleotides are TGTGCCTTCTCTAGCGGGGGGAACTACAATGAGCAGTTCTTC. It encodes CAFSSGGNYNEQFF.

The gene calls are TRBV6-5 and TRBJ1-2; 10 positions agree with TRBD1. The CDR3 has 13 residues. With V trimmed by 4 bases and J by 7 bases, 3 bases remained unmatched. Germline-derived CDR1 and CDR2 are MNHEY and SVGAGI. CDR3 loop: CASSLDRGFGYTF. Written as DNA, the CDR3 is TGTGCCAGCAGTTTGGACAGGGGGTTTGGCTACACCTTC.

The V and J genes are TRBV5-1 and TRBJ1-4; 7 positions agree with TRBD1. Trimming removed 1 base from V and 6 bases from J; junction bases left unmatched: 3. The CDR3 contains 14 residues. The V gene's germline CDR1 is SGHRS and CDR2 YFSETQ. CDR3 DNA: TGCGCCAGCAGCTTGAGGGGGCGCGATGAAAAACTGTTTTTT. This translates into CASSLRGRDEKLFF.

This chain uses TRBV19 with TRBJ2-1; 10 bases are a match to TRBD1. The V and J ends lost 6 bases and 4 bases, in that order; junction bases with no gene match: 6. In germline, CDR1 is LNHDA, CDR2 SQIVND (reference sequence). The CDR3 is 15 residues long. DNA for the CDR3: TGTGCCAGTAGCCAGGACAGGGGGGCTTACAATGAGCAGTTCTTC. It is translated as CASSQDRGAYNEQFF.

The genes are TRBV4-1 and TRBJ1-1; 7 nucleotides match TRBD1. The CDR3 extends over 15 amino acids. Germline CDR1 MGHRA, CDR2 YSYEKL. The J segment lost 3 bases and the V segment lost 4 bases, leaving 8 bases of the junction unmatched. This CDR3 is CASSLTGAADTEAFF. In DNA form, the CDR3 reads TGCGCCAGCAGCCTAACAGGGGCGGCGGACACTGAAGCTTTCTTT.

The rearrangement uses TRBV29-1 and TRBJ1-1; maybe TRBD1 (5 bases). The V gene lost 6 bases and the J gene lost 0 bases, with 11 bases spanning the gap. From germline, CDR1 is SQVTM and CDR2 ANQGSEA. The CDR3 is made up of 13 amino acids. The CDR3 DNA reads TGCAGCGTATCCAGGGTACTGAACACTGAAGCTTTCTTT. Encoded protein: CSVSRVLNTEAFF.

V gene TRBV10-3 combines with J gene TRBJ2-7, with D possibly matching TRBD2 (5 bases). Germline assignment: CDR1 ENHRY and CDR2 SYGVKD. V was trimmed by 8 bases and J by 4 bases, leaving 21 bases between them. The CDR3 loop spans 15 amino acids. The CDR3 loop is CAISSGGLAAYEQYF. The CDR3 DNA follows: TGTGCCATCTCATCTGGCGGACTTGCGGCTTACGAGCAGTACTTC.

A few counts support this clone. The V and J genes are TRBV7-9 and TRBJ1-1; possibly TRBD1 for D (5 bases). CDR1 and CDR2 from the germline V gene are SEHNR and FQNEAQ (reference sequence). This CDR3 has 13 amino acids. V dropped 2 bases and J dropped 4 bases, with 8 bases sitting between them. As DNA, the CDR3 is TGTGCCAGCAGCTTAACGGGGGGCACTGAAGCTTTCTTT. This codes for CASSLTGGTEAFF.

The chain recombines TRBV7-8 with TRBJ1-1; maybe TRBD1 (6 bases). This CDR3 comprises 13 residues. V dropped 7 bases and J dropped 4 bases, with 13 bases sitting between them. Per germline, CDR1 SGHVS and CDR2 FQNEAQ. The CDR3 coding sequence is TGTGCCAGCAAACAGGGTCGTGTCACTGAAGCTTTCTTT. Its protein product is CASKQGRVTEAFF.

This chain links TRBV15 with TRBJ2-5; D remains unclear. Germline-derived CDR1 and CDR2 are LNHNV and YYDKDF (reference sequence). The CDR3 sequence is 13 residues long. The ends were cut back, 0 bases at V and 5 bases at J, with 7 bases in the middle. The CDR3 here is CATSREGMETQYF. CDR3 nucleotide sequence: TGTGCCACCAGCAGAGAAGGGATGGAGACCCAGTACTTC.

J is TRBJ2-1 and V is TRBV20-1, with D hard to call. The CDR3 length is 14 residues. CDR1 and CDR2 from the germline V gene are DFQATT and SNEGSKA (reference sequence). V was clipped by 3 bases and J by 0 bases, with 9 bases between them. The DNA of the CDR3 is TGCAGTGCTAGTCGCCGAAGCTCCTACAATGAGCAGTTCTTC. Its translation: CSASRRSSYNEQFF.

The genes are TRBV7-9 and TRBJ1-2; D is unclear. Trimming shortened V by 1 base and J by 5 bases, and 11 bases separated the two germline ends. From germline, CDR1 is SEHNR and CDR2 FQNEAQ (reference sequence). The CDR3 totals 14 residues. CDR3 sequence (DNA): TGTGCCAGCAGCTTAGAAGGGTTTACGTATGGCTACACCTTC. It is translated as CASSLEGFTYGYTF. The variable domain in full, completed from reference TRBV7-9 and TRBJ1-2, reads DTGVSQNPRHKITKRGQNVTFRCDPISEHNRLYWYRQTLGQGPEFLTYFQNEAQLEKSRLLSDRFSAERPKGSFSTLEIQRTEQGDSAMYLCASSLEGFTYGYTFGSGTRLTVV.